These 19 T cell receptor beta chains share one sample of origin, sequenced in a study of early T cells in non-severe SARS-CoV-2 infection. TCRdb analysed the 5' RACE reads with MiXCR anew, one entry per CDR3 protein. Here the sample spans roughly 60,000 distinct CDR3 sequences, roughly 5.3% being singletons. Sequenced: whole blood. These receptors originate from an adult who was a healthcare worker with PCR-confirmed SARS-CoV-2 infection or an uninfected control (not recorded which).

The chain joins TRBV20-1 to TRBJ2-7, with D unclear. The CDR3 spans 13 residues. CDR1 and CDR2 (germline): DFQATT, SNEGSKA (reference sequence). Trimming took off 3 bases at V and 5 bases at J, with 14 bases between the two ends. The CDR3 DNA is TGCAGTGCTAGGTGGCAGGACGTCGACGAGCAGTACTTC. Translating gives CSARWQDVDEQYF.

The table lists this clonotype with many counts. The gene calls are TRBV4-2 and TRBJ2-1; 14 bases map to TRBD2. The CDR3 covers 12 residues. The V gene's germline CDR1 is LGHNA and CDR2 YNFKEQ. CDR3 protein: CGTSGGFNEQFF. Here the CDR3 DNA reads TGTGGGACTAGCGGGGGGTTCAATGAGCAGTTCTTC.

The table lists this clonotype with many counts. The rearrangement uses TRBV3-1 and TRBJ2-5; maybe TRBD2 (5 bases). Per the germline V gene, CDR1 is LGHDT and CDR2 is YNNKEL (reference sequence). Between the trimmed V and J ends, which lost 0 bases and 3 bases, there was a span of 14 bases. The CDR3 runs to 16 residues. Written as DNA, the CDR3 is TGTGCCAGCAGCCAAGATACCGGACTGGTAAAAGAGACCCAGTACTTC. This encodes CASSQDTGLVKETQYF.

CDR3 in amino acids: CSAGGDGLEQYF. Here the CDR3 DNA reads TGCAGCGCCGGGGGGGACGGGCTGGAGCAGTACTTC. The chain combines TRBV29-1 with TRBJ2-7, with 8 nucleotides matching TRBD2. The CDR3 loop spans 12 amino acids. Trimming removed 7 bases from V and 7 bases from J; junction bases left unmatched: 9. The germline gives CDR1 SQVTM, CDR2 ANQGSEA.

In its sample, this clonotype was seen many times. The chain employs TRBV2 and TRBJ1-3; the match to TRBD1 covers 7 bases. Germline CDR1 and CDR2: SNHLY and FYNNEI. CDR3 length: 14 amino acids. J gave up 2 bases and V 6 bases, and 4 bases lay outside the gene matches. Written as DNA, the CDR3 is TGTGCCAGCAGCGGGACAGCCACTGGAAACACCATATATTTT. Protein: CASSGTATGNTIYF.

The V gene is TRBV12-3 or TRBV12-4, the J gene TRBJ1-1; tentative D call: TRBD1 (6 bases). Trimming removed 1 base from V and 12 bases from J, with 9 bases in between. The CDR3 extends over 11 amino acids. DNA for the CDR3: TGTGCCAGCAGTTTAGAGACAGGTACTTTCTTT. Amino acids: CASSLETGTFF.

This clonotype was observed many times. The J gene is TRBJ1-3, the V gene TRBV12-3 or TRBV12-4; 10 nucleotides agree with TRBD1. There are 16 residues in the CDR3. The V and J ends lost 2 bases and 0 bases, in that order; junction bases with no gene match: 1. The CDR3 nucleotides read TGTGCCAGCAGTTTATGGACAGGGGGCTCTGGAAACACCATATATTTT. Translating it yields CASSLWTGGSGNTIYF.

This clonotype was detected only a few times. The genes are TRBV6-2 or TRBV6-3 and TRBJ1-5, with D perhaps TRBD1 (6 bases). V lost 2 bases to trimming and J lost 3 bases, with 8 bases between them. CDR1 MNHEY and CDR2 SVGEGT come from the germline V gene. The CDR3 length is 14 residues. The DNA for the CDR3 is TGTGCCAGCAGTTACGACAGGCTCAATCAGCCCCAGCATTTT. Its translation is CASSYDRLNQPQHF.

This chain links TRBV12-3 or TRBV12-4 with TRBJ1-5; D possibly corresponds to TRBD1 (5 bases). The CDR3 is made up of 14 amino acids. Trimming pared 6 bases from V and 4 bases from J, leaving 13 bases between. The DNA for the CDR3 is TGTGCCAGCAGCACGGGACGTAGAAATCAGCCCCAGCATTTT. Residues: CASSTGRRNQPQHF.

A word on this clonotype: At one end, the junction sequence differs from germline, possibly due to a read error. V is TRBV5-1 and J is TRBJ2-5, with 16 bases that match TRBD2. Germline CDR1 SGHRS, CDR2 YFSETQ. The CDR3 has 17 residues. The CDR3 DNA is TGCGCCAGCAGCACGGGACTAGCGGGAGGGCGTCCAGAGACCCGGTACTTC. This codes for CASSTGLAGGRPETRYF.

The genes are TRBV15 and TRBJ2-7, with 7 bases aligning to TRBD1. CDR3 length: 13 residues. Per the germline V gene, CDR1 is LNHNV and CDR2 is YYDKDF (reference sequence). V dropped 5 bases and J dropped 5; count of bases not matched to a gene: 6. CDR3 protein: CATSLARGHEQYF. The CDR3 nucleotides are TGTGCCACCAGCCTGGCGAGGGGGCACGAGCAGTACTTC.

This clonotype has just a few counts. The V and J genes are TRBV27 and TRBJ1-6, with D possibly TRBD1 on 5 matching bases. V shed 2 bases and J shed 6 bases, with 11 bases lying between them. The CDR3 extends over 15 amino acids. CDR1 MNHEY and CDR2 SMNVEV come from the germline V gene (reference sequence). CDR3 sequence: CASSLMGLTNSPLHF. In DNA, the CDR3 is TGTGCCAGCAGTTTAATGGGACTGACTAATTCACCCCTCCACTTT.

Comment on this clonotype: A read error may be the cause here, since a much bigger clone is one base away. V usage is TRBV3-1 and J usage is TRBJ1-1; D ambiguous. The CDR3 consists of 15 residues. In germline, CDR1 is LGHDT, CDR2 YNNKEL (reference sequence). As DNA, the CDR3 is TGTGCCAGCAGGAGGGATTCGGGTGCTAACACTGTAGCTTTCTTT. Translating gives CASRRDSGANTVAFF.

The chain is built from TRBV9 and TRBJ1-6, with D uncertain. The CDR3 length is 16 residues. Germline CDR1 SGDLS, CDR2 YYNGEE. Trimming took off 0 bases at V and 2 bases at J, with 9 bases between the two ends. This CDR3 reads CASSVDRSPYNSPLHF. CDR3 nucleotide sequence: TGTGCCAGCAGCGTAGATCGGTCCCCCTATAATTCACCCCTCCACTTT.

The table lists this clonotype with a few counts. The CDR3 nucleotides read TGTGCCAGCAGCTTAGCTAGCAATCAGCCCCAGCATTTT. It codes for CASSLASNQPQHF. This chain uses TRBV7-2 with TRBJ1-5, with D unclear. CDR3 length equals 13 residues. V was trimmed by 0 bases and J by 0 bases, leaving 0 bases between them. CDR1 is SGHTA, CDR2 FQGNSA, per germline.

This clonotype was observed at least ten times. V and J are TRBV6-2 or TRBV6-3 and TRBJ1-2, with D perhaps TRBD1 (5 bases). CDR1 and CDR2 (germline): MNHEY, SVGEGT. V lost 2 bases and J 8 bases, leaving 21 bases between the germline ends. The CDR3 is 16 residues long. This CDR3 reads CASSYGGDLLFYGYTF. As DNA, the CDR3 is TGTGCCAGCAGTTACGGGGGAGACCTACTATTCTACGGCTACACCTTC.

This clonotype was counted at least ten times. The chain is built from TRBV10-3 and TRBJ2-1; 12 bases match TRBD1. This CDR3 comprises 18 residues. Germline CDR1 and CDR2: ENHRY and SYGVKD. With V trimmed by 6 bases and J by 0 bases, 9 bases remained unmatched. This CDR3 reads CAISPWDRGLNSYNEQFF. Written as DNA, the CDR3 is TGTGCCATCAGCCCATGGGACAGGGGGCTCAACTCCTACAATGAGCAGTTCTTC.

This clonotype was observed at least ten times. The chain couples TRBV14 to TRBJ2-4; 11 bases map to TRBD2. The CDR3 covers 18 residues. Trimming cost V 4 bases and J 6 bases; bases outside gene matches: 14. The germline CDR1 and CDR2 sequences are SGHDN and FVKESK. CDR3 residues: CASSPPLLAGVQSNIQYF. In nucleotides, the CDR3 is TGTGCCAGCAGCCCCCCCTTACTAGCGGGGGTCCAATCAAACATTCAGTACTTC.

This clonotype was counted many times. The gene calls are TRBV6-2 or TRBV6-3 and TRBJ1-2, with D uncertain. V lost 2 bases, J lost 6 bases, and 7 bases lay in between. From germline, CDR1 is MNHEY and CDR2 SVGEGT. CDR3 length equals 12 residues. The DNA of the CDR3 is TGTGCCAGCAGTTACGAGGTCGATGGCTACACCTTC. The encoded protein is CASSYEVDGYTF.